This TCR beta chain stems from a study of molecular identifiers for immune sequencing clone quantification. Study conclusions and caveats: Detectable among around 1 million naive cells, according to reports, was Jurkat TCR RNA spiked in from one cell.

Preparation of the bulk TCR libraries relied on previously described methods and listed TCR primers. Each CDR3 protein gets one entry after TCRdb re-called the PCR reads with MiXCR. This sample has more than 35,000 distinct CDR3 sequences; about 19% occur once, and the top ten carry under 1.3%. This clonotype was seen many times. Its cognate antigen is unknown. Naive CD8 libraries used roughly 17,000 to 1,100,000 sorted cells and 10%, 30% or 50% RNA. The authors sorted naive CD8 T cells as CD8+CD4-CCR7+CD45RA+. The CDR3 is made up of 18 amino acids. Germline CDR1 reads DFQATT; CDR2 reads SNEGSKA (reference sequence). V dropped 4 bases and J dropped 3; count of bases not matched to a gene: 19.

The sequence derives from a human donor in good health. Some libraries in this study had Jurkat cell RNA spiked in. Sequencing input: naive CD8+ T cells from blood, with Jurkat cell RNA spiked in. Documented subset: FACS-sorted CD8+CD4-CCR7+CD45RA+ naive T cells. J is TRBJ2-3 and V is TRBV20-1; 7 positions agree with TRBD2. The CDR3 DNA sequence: TGCAGTGCTAATGGGGAAGAGGCGGGAGCCAGGTGGACAGATACGCAGTATTTT. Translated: CSANGEEAGARWTDTQYF.